This TCR beta chain was captured by sequencing in a study of blood T cell repertoires in COVID-19. Using immunoSEQ multiplex PCR, the repertoire was profiled, and TCRdb retains in-frame clones only, with some absent. Among roughly 85,000 clones listed, about nine tenths were seen once. This clone was seen a handful of times. V was clipped by 7 bases and J by 10 bases, with 19 bases between them. CDR1 LNHDA and CDR2 SQIVND come from the germline V gene (reference sequence). CDR3 length equals 13 residues. The receptor was isolated from a man aged 50 to 60 with active or convalescent COVID-19. The specimen sequenced was peripheral blood. This chain uses TRBV19 with TRBJ1-1, with D uncertain. The CDR3 nucleotides read TGTGCCAGTACTAAACTTGAGGGAGCGCGAGCTTTCTTT. Residues: CASTKLEGARAFF.